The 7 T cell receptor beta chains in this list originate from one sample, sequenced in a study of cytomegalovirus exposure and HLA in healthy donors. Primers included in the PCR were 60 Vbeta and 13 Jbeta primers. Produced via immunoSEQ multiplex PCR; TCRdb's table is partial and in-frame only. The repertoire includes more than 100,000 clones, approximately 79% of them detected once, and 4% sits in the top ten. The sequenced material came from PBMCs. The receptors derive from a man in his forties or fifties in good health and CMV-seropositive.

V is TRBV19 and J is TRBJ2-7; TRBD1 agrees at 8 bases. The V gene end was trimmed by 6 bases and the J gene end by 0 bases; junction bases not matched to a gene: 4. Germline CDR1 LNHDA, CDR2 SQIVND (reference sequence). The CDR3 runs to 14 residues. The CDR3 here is CASRQQGDSYEQYF. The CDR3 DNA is TGTGCCAGTAGGCAACAGGGGGACTCCTACGAGCAGTACTTC.

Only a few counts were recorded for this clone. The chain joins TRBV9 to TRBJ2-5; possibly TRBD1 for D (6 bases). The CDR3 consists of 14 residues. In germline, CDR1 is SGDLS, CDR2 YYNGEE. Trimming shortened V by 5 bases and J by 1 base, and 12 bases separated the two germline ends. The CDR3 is CASSLGQTQETQYF. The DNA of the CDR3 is TGTGCCAGCAGTCTCGGACAGACCCAAGAGACCCAGTACTTC.

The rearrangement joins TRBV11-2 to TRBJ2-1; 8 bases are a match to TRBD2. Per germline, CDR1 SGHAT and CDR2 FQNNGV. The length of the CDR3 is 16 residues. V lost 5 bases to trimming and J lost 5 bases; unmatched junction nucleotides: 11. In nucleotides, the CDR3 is TGTGCCAGCAGCCCTCAGTTAGCGGGGTACCACAATGAGCAGTTCTTC. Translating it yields CASSPQLAGYHNEQFF.

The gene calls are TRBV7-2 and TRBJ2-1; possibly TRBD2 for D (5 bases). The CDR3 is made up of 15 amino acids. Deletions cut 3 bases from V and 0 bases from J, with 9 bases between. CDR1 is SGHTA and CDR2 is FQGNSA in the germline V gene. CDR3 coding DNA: TGTGCCAGCAGCTTGGCGGCGGGCTCCTACAATGAGCAGTTCTTC. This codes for CASSLAAGSYNEQFF.

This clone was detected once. The chain's CDR3 is CASSLASSGYYNEQFF. Here the CDR3 DNA reads TGCGCCAGCAGCTTGGCGTCTAGCGGCTACTACAATGAGCAGTTCTTC. V usage is TRBV5-1 and J usage is TRBJ2-1, with 7 bases aligning to TRBD2. The length of the CDR3 is 16 residues. The germline gives CDR1 SGHRS, CDR2 YFSETQ. The ends lost 0 bases at V and 3 bases at J; junction bases unmatched: 6.

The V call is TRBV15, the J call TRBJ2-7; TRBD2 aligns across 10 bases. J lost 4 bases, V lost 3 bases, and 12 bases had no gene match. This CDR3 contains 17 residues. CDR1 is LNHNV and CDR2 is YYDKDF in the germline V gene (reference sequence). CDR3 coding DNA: TGTGCCACCAGCAGGGGCCTCCCTAGCGGGAGCAGGTACGAGCAGTACTTC. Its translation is CATSRGLPSGSRYEQYF.

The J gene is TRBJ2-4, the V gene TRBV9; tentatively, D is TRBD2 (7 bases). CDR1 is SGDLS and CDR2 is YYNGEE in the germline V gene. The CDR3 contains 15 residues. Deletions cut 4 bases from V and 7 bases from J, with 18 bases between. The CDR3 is CASSTAGAWGNIQYF. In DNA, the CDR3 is TGTGCCAGCAGCACTGCGGGGGCGTGGGGGAACATTCAGTACTTC.